This T cell receptor beta chain was observed in a study of shared T cell receptors in the human thymus. Germline values: CDR1 MGHRA, CDR2 YSYEKL. This CDR3 has 17 amino acids. The ends lost 2 bases at V and 4 bases at J; junction bases unmatched: 9. Profiling relied on immunoSEQ multiplex PCR, and the TCRdb table lists in-frame clones only, not all of them. The data hold roughly 660,000 clones, with roughly 88% observed a single time. These same data were also listed under a study on human thymus T cells. That work contributes: Donation came from healthy Finnish infants having corrective surgery for congenital heart defects. Resections from corrective heart surgery supplied the thymus tissue. Unrelated individuals had highly overlapping thymic repertoires, as reported in related research.

The source is a boy under three years old with a congenital heart defect. The sample comprised thymocytes. This chain connects TRBV4-1 to TRBJ2-1, with 9 bases identical to TRBD2. The CDR3 here is CASSQTAGGMRYNEQFF. CDR3 DNA sequence: TGCGCCAGCAGCCAAACAGCGGGAGGTATGAGATACAATGAGCAGTTCTTC.